This T cell receptor beta chain was identified in a study of blood T cell repertoires in COVID-19 (TCRdb year 2020). A note on the overall study: Samples from collaborators originated in the United States, Italy and Spain and spanned both the acute and convalescent phases of COVID-19. Subjects who had been exposed to COVID-19, were actively infected with it, or had recovered from it provided the deeply sampled blood TCRbeta repertoires that made up the dataset. Where available, HLA class I and class II types were obtained from metadata supplied by the sample provider rather than from assay-based typing. A freely available public database, intended as a resource for researchers studying the immune response to SARS-CoV-2, is where the repertoires were released. The material from the prospective study consisted of cDNA or gDNA derived from T cells, B-cell-depleted T cells, or PBMCs. The samples were drawn from two sources: the first 160 participants of the ongoing ImmuneRACE study, and 1,000 to 1,500 subjects contributed by 6 global collaborators. A de-identified subject ID, COVID-19 status, age in years and sex were almost always included in the sample metadata. The study at large found these results: How much clinical and demographic metadata was included differed by source and by participant, and the metadata was provided uncurated.

TCRbeta CDR3 regions were amplified from genomic DNA using the immunoSEQ Assay, a bias-controlled multiplex PCR. On the authors' methods: Within the assay, amplification of reference gene primers was used to estimate how many nucleated cells each sample contained. To quantify the absolute abundance of each unique TCRbeta CDR3 rearrangement, sequence reads were collapsed and filtered. Productive Simpson clonality was computed per sample as the square root of Simpson's diversity index over productive rearrangements. This immuneACCESS table, as held by TCRdb, lists in-frame sequences with V and J called but not all clones. Of the missing ones, under half trace to an unresolved V gene in checked studies; the others have no known cause. V, J and clone size are those of that table, while D and trimming were read from the DNA. This sample lists 30,000 to 40,000 clones; about 82% were detected once. The top ten hold roughly 9.9% of the sample.

Concerning this clone itself: Its target antigen remains unknown. Within one base of it there is no much larger clone, and no base qualities were kept.

From the cysteine up to the phenylalanine, the CDR3 has a length of 16 residues. Only the CDR3 region is kept as DNA, spanning 48 bases read in frame from base 1. The germline V gene encodes CDR1 SNHLY and CDR2 FYNNEI. At the junction V is shortened by 5 bases and J by 4 bases; bases outside the gene matches: 10. Each collaborating institution followed its own protocols to collect whole blood in K2EDTA tubes. For TCRbeta analysis, collaborators shipped samples in one of three forms: frozen whole blood, isolated PBMCs, or DNA extracted from either of those sample types. Material: peripheral blood. The rearranged segments are TRBV2 and TRBJ2-5; 10 nucleotides in the junction match TRBD1. This TCR was recovered from a human donor in a cohort sampled during active COVID-19. The base sequence is TGTGCCAGCAGTCCCGCGACAGGGGGCCGGGGAGAGACCCAGTACTTC. Translated, it reads CASSPATGGRGETQYF.